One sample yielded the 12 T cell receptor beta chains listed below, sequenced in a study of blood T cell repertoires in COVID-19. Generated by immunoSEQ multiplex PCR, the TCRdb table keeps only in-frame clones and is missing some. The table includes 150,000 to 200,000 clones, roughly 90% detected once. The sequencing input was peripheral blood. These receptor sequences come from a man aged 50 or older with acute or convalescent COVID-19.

CDR3 residues: CASSYRGLAETQYF. Written as DNA, the CDR3 is TGTGCCAGTAGTTACCGGGGACTAGCGGAGACCCAGTACTTC. This sequence joins TRBV19 and TRBJ2-5, with 10 bases identical to TRBD2. V gave up 5 bases and J gave up 5 bases; unmatched junction bases: 5. The CDR3 covers 14 residues. Germline V lookup: CDR1 LNHDA, CDR2 SQIVND (reference sequence).

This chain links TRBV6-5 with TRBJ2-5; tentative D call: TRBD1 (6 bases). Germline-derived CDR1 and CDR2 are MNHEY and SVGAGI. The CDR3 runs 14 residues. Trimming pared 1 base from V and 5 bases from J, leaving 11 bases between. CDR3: CASSYLGHGETQYF. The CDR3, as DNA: TGTGCCAGCAGTTACTTGGGACATGGGGAGACCCAGTACTTC.

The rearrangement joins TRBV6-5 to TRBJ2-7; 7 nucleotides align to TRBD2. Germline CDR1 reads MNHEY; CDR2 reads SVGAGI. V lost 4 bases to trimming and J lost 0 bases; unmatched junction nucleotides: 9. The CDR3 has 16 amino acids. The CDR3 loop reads CASSFSSGKSSYEQYF. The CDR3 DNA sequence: TGTGCCAGCAGTTTCTCTAGCGGAAAGAGCTCCTACGAGCAGTACTTC.

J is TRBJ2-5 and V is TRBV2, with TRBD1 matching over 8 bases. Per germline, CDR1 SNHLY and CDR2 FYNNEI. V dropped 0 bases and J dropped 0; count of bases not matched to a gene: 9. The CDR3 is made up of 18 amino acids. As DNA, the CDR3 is TGTGCCAGCAGTGAAGCGCTTCTCGGGACAGGCCACCAAGAGACCCAGTACTTC. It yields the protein CASSEALLGTGHQETQYF.

The chain's CDR3 is CSPVGLAGENYNEQFF. The CDR3 DNA reads as TGCAGCCCCGTGGGGCTAGCGGGAGAAAATTACAATGAGCAGTTCTTC. This chain uses TRBV29-1 with TRBJ2-1; 10 bases line up with TRBD2. The germline CDR1 and CDR2 sequences are SQVTM and ANQGSEA. V trimming: 8 bases; J trimming: 4 bases; junction bases outside the gene matches: 14. The CDR3 totals 16 residues.

The CDR3 sequence: CASSLVVPGQGYSPLHF. In DNA, the CDR3 is TGCGCCAGCAGCTTGGTCGTACCGGGACAGGGTTATTCACCCCTCCACTTT. This chain links TRBV5-1 with TRBJ1-6; the match to TRBD1 covers 9 bases. This CDR3 has 17 residues. With V trimmed by 0 bases and J by 8 bases, 9 bases remained unmatched. Looked up from germline, CDR1 is SGHRS and CDR2 is YFSETQ. Based on the CDR3 plus reference TRBV5-1 and TRBJ1-6, the full variable domain is KAGVTQTPRYLIKTRGQQVTLSCSPISGHRSVSWYQQTPGQGLQFLFEYFSETQRNKGNFPGRFSGRQFSNSRSEMNVSTLELGDSALYLCASSLVVPGQGYSPLHFGNGTRLTVT.

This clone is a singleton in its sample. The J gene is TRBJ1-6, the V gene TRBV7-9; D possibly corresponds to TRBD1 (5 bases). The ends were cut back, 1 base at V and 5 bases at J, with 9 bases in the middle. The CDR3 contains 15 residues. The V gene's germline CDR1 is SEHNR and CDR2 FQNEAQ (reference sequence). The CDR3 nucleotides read TGTGCCAGCAGCTTAGGACAGATCCATAATTCACCCCTCCACTTT. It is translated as CASSLGQIHNSPLHF.

CDR3 in amino acids: CAWSYTGGIRNQPQHF. The CDR3 region has the DNA TGTGCCTGGAGTTATACAGGGGGCATTCGCAATCAGCCCCAGCATTTT. The chain joins TRBV30 to TRBJ1-5; 9 nucleotides match TRBD1. The CDR3 runs to 16 residues. Germline CDR1 is GTSNPN and CDR2 is SVGIG (reference sequence). The V segment lost 2 bases and the J segment 2 bases; nucleotides outside the gene matches: 7.

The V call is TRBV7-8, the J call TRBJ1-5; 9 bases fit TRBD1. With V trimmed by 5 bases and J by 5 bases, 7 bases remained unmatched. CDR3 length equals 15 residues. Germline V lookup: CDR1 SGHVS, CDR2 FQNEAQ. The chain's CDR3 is CASSQQGAAYQPQHF. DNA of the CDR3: TGTGCCAGCAGCCAACAGGGGGCAGCGTATCAGCCCCAGCATTTT.

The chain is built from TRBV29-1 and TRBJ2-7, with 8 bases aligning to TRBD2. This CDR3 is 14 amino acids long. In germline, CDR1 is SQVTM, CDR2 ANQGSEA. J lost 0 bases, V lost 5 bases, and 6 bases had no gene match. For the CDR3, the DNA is TGCAGCGTTAAGGCGGGACTAGGCTCCTACGAGCAGTACTTC. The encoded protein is CSVKAGLGSYEQYF.

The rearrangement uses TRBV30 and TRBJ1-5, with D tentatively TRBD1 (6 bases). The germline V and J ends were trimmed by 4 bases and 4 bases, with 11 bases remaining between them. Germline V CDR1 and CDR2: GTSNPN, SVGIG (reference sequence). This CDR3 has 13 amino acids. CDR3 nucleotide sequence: TGTGCCTGGACTGACAGGTTTAATCAGCCCCAGCATTTT. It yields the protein CAWTDRFNQPQHF.

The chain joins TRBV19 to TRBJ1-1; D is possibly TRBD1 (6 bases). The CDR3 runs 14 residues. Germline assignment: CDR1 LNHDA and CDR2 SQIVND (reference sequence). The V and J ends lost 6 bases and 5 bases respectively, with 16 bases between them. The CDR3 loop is CASRGAGPATEAFF. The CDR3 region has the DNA TGTGCCAGTAGGGGGGCAGGCCCAGCGACTGAAGCTTTCTTT. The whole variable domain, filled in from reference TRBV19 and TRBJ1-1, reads DGGITQSPKYLFRKEGQNVTLSCEQNLNHDAMYWYRQDPGQGLRLIYYSQIVNDFQKGDIAEGYSVSREKKESFPLTVTSAQKNPTAFYLCASRGAGPATEAFFGQGTRLTVV.